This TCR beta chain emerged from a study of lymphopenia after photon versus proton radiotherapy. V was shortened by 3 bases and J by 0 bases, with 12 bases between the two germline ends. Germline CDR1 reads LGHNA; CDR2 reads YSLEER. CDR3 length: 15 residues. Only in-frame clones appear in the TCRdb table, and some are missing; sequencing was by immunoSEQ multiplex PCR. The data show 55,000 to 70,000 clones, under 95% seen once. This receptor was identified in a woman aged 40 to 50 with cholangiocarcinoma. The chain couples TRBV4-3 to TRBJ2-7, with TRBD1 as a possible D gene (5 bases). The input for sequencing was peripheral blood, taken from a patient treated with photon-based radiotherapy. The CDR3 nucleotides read TGCGCCAGCAGCCAGAGACGACAGAGCTCCTACGAGCAGTACTTC. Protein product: CASSQRRQSSYEQYF.